This TCR beta chain is drawn from a study of blood T cell repertoires in COVID-19. Study-wide background: Sites in the United States, Italy and Spain provided acute and convalescent COVID-19 samples. Sources were T cells, B-cell-depleted T cells, or PBMCs; the material itself was cDNA or gDNA.

CDR1 and CDR2 from the germline V gene are SNHLY and FYNNEI. This CDR3 is 13 amino acids long. V shed 6 bases and J 8 bases; nucleotides not matched to a gene: 4. Under the authors' procedure: Nucleated cell counts were estimated from reference gene primer amplification. Repertoires were generated with immunoSEQ multiplex PCR, while TCRdb's copy carries only in-frame clones and drops some. The V and J calls and clone size are taken from that table; D and trimming were inferred from the DNA. The sample contains 30,000 to 45,000 clones, roughly nine tenths of which appear only once. This clone was seen a handful of times. The same CDR3 is also encoded by other DNA sequences in this sample.

The rearrangement uses TRBV2 and TRBJ1-4, with TRBD1 matching 9 bases. Sequencing used peripheral blood. This sequence was found in a human donor in a cohort sampled during active COVID-19. Here the CDR3 reads CASRGQGQEKLFF. DNA of the CDR3: TGTGCCAGCAGGGGACAGGGACAGGAAAAACTGTTTTTT.